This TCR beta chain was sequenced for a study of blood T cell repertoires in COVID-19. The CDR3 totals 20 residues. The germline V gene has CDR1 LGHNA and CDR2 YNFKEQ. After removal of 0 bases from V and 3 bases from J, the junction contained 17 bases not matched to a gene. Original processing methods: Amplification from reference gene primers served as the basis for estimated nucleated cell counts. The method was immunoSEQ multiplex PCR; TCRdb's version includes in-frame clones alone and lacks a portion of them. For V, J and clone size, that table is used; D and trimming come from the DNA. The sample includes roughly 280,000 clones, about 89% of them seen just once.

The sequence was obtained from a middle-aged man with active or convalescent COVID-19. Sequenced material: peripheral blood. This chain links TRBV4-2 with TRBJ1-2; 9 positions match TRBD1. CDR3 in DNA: TGTGCCAGCAGCCAAGAGGGGTTCACAGGGGGCAGGGTTGGTGACTATGGCTACACCTTC. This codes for CASSQEGFTGGRVGDYGYTF.